A selection of T cell receptor beta chains follows, all from one sample in a study of blood T cell repertoires in COVID-19. The repertoire was sequenced with immunoSEQ multiplex PCR; TCRdb's copy has only in-frame clones and lacks some. The table includes a few hundred thousand clones, around 83% detected once. Sequencing input: peripheral blood. All receptors come from a man aged 50 to 60 with active or convalescent COVID-19. Both conserved end residues are part of each CDR3. D genes are given only for firm matches. Size is stated for part of the rows, as once, few or many counts, or as a class when the clone is expanded.

v_call: TRBV2; d_call: NA; j_call: TRBJ1-1; clone_size: NA; cdr3_aa: CASRPGGWWTEAFF; cdr3_nt: TGTGCCAGCAGGCCCGGAGGGTGGTGGACTGAAGCTTTCTTT
v_call: TRBV5-1; d_call: NA; j_call: TRBJ2-3; clone_size: NA; cdr3_aa: CASSLRGLDTQYF; cdr3_nt: TGCGCCAGCAGCTTGAGGGGATTAGATACGCAGTATTTT
v_call: TRBV9; d_call: TRBD2; j_call: TRBJ2-5; clone_size: NA; cdr3_aa: CASSFEGGPGTSGRALKTQYF; cdr3_nt: TGTGCCAGCAGTTTCGAAGGAGGGCCTGGGACTAGCGGGAGGGCCCTAAAGACCCAGTACTTC
v_call: TRBV18; d_call: TRBD1; j_call: TRBJ1-1; clone_size: NA; cdr3_aa: CASSPGQGNTEAFF; cdr3_nt: TGTGCCAGCTCACCCGGACAGGGAAACACTGAAGCTTTCTTT
v_call: TRBV27; d_call: TRBD1; j_call: TRBJ2-7; clone_size: NA; cdr3_aa: CASSPRTGGIYEQYF; cdr3_nt: TGTGCCAGCAGTCCTAGGACAGGGGGTATCTACGAGCAGTACTTC
v_call: TRBV5-3; d_call: NA; j_call: TRBJ2-3; clone_size: NA; cdr3_aa: CARSNRTDTDTQYF; cdr3_nt: TGTGCCAGAAGCAACCGGACAGACACAGATACGCAGTATTTT
v_call: TRBV9; d_call: NA; j_call: TRBJ1-3; clone_size: NA; cdr3_aa: CASSRPSLRNTIYF; cdr3_nt: TGTGCCAGCAGCCGCCCAAGCCTAAGAAACACCATATATTTT
v_call: TRBV30; d_call: NA; j_call: TRBJ1-2; clone_size: NA; cdr3_aa: CAWSRDYGYTF; cdr3_nt: TGTGCCTGGAGTCGGGACTATGGCTACACCTTC
v_call: TRBV5-1; d_call: NA; j_call: TRBJ1-4; clone_size: NA; cdr3_aa: CASSLTVATNEKLFF; cdr3_nt: TGCGCCAGCAGCTTGACAGTTGCAACTAATGAAAAACTGTTTTTT
v_call: TRBV7-6; d_call: TRBD1; j_call: TRBJ1-5; clone_size: few; cdr3_aa: CASSLSGGDRQPQHF; cdr3_nt: TGTGCCAGCAGCTTGTCAGGGGGCGATCGCCAGCCCCAGCATTTT
v_call: TRBV6-5; d_call: TRBD1; j_call: TRBJ2-7; clone_size: NA; cdr3_aa: CASRPSTGMQYF; cdr3_nt: TGTGCCAGCAGGCCGTCGACAGGGATGCAGTACTTC
v_call: TRBV10-3; d_call: NA; j_call: TRBJ1-3; clone_size: NA; cdr3_aa: CATEQGAGNTIYF; cdr3_nt: TGTGCCACCGAACAGGGAGCTGGAAACACCATATATTTT
v_call: TRBV11-2; d_call: NA; j_call: TRBJ1-2; clone_size: NA; cdr3_aa: CASSLDTGGAEIGYTF; cdr3_nt: TGTGCCAGCAGCTTAGATACCGGGGGGGCCGAAATTGGCTACACCTTC
v_call: TRBV29-1; d_call: TRBD1; j_call: TRBJ1-5; clone_size: NA; cdr3_aa: CSAQTGFGQPQHF; cdr3_nt: TGCAGCGCCCAGACAGGGTTTGGTCAGCCCCAGCATTTT
v_call: TRBV10-2; d_call: NA; j_call: TRBJ1-3; clone_size: NA; cdr3_aa: CASSQRQASGGNTIYF; cdr3_nt: TGCGCCAGCAGTCAGCGACAGGCCTCGGGGGGAAACACCATATATTTT
v_call: TRBV12-3/TRBV12-4; d_call: NA; j_call: TRBJ1-5; clone_size: NA; cdr3_aa: CASSLDGESQHF; cdr3_nt: TGTGCCAGCAGTTTAGATGGAGAGTCCCAGCATTTT
v_call: TRBV13; d_call: TRBD1; j_call: TRBJ1-4; clone_size: NA; cdr3_aa: CASSKPRDSEKLFF; cdr3_nt: TGTGCCAGCAGCAAACCCCGGGACAGTGAAAAACTGTTTTTT
v_call: TRBV15; d_call: NA; j_call: TRBJ1-5; clone_size: few; cdr3_aa: CATSGGLGGYNQPQHF; cdr3_nt: TGTGCCACCAGCGGAGGGCTTGGGGGCTACAATCAGCCCCAGCATTTT
v_call: TRBV11-2; d_call: NA; j_call: TRBJ1-2; clone_size: NA; cdr3_aa: CASSPSGGLGYGYTF; cdr3_nt: TGTGCCAGCAGCCCTAGCGGGGGCTTAGGCTATGGCTACACCTTC
v_call: TRBV5-6; d_call: TRBD1; j_call: TRBJ1-1; clone_size: NA; cdr3_aa: CASSGGQGGTEAFF; cdr3_nt: TGTGCCAGCAGCGGGGGACAGGGGGGCACTGAAGCTTTCTTT
v_call: TRBV4-3; d_call: TRBD1; j_call: TRBJ1-4; clone_size: NA; cdr3_aa: CASSQGKGGLANEKLFF; cdr3_nt: TGCGCCAGCAGCCAAGGGAAAGGGGGCTTAGCTAATGAAAAACTGTTTTTT
v_call: TRBV6-5; d_call: NA; j_call: TRBJ2-7; clone_size: few; cdr3_aa: CASSSSRSYEQYF; cdr3_nt: TGTGCCAGTAGTTCGAGCCGCTCCTACGAGCAGTACTTC
v_call: TRBV3-1/TRBV3-2; d_call: TRBD1; j_call: TRBJ2-5; clone_size: NA; cdr3_aa: CASSPGQEETQYF; cdr3_nt: TGTGCCAGCAGCCCGGGACAGGAAGAGACCCAGTACTTC
v_call: TRBV7-9; d_call: NA; j_call: TRBJ2-7; clone_size: once; cdr3_aa: CASSLMSSSYEQYF; cdr3_nt: TGTGCCAGCAGCTTAATGTCGTCTTCCTACGAGCAGTACTTC
v_call: TRBV9; d_call: NA; j_call: TRBJ2-7; clone_size: once; cdr3_aa: CASSVGGSEPYEQYF; cdr3_nt: TGTGCCAGCAGCGTAGGGGGTAGCGAGCCCTACGAGCAGTACTTC
v_call: TRBV5-4; d_call: TRBD1; j_call: TRBJ1-2; clone_size: NA; cdr3_aa: CASSSRTGGQGYTF; cdr3_nt: TGTGCCAGCAGCTCAAGGACAGGGGGCCAGGGCTACACCTTC
v_call: TRBV7-9; d_call: TRBD1; j_call: TRBJ1-4; clone_size: NA; cdr3_aa: CASSLIVTGDDEKLFF; cdr3_nt: TGTGCCAGCAGCTTAATAGTGACAGGGGATGATGAAAAACTGTTTTTT
v_call: TRBV4-3; d_call: TRBD1; j_call: TRBJ1-6; clone_size: NA; cdr3_aa: CASSPHGTENNSPLHF; cdr3_nt: TGCGCCAGCAGCCCCCACGGGACAGAAAATAATTCACCCCTCCACTTT
v_call: TRBV14; d_call: NA; j_call: TRBJ1-2; clone_size: NA; cdr3_aa: CASSQGSYRRGVNYGYTF; cdr3_nt: TGTGCCAGCAGCCAAGGTAGCTATCGGAGGGGAGTGAACTATGGCTACACCTTC
v_call: TRBV7-2; d_call: NA; j_call: TRBJ1-2; clone_size: NA; cdr3_aa: CASSQDYRDRYGYTF; cdr3_nt: TGTGCCAGCAGCCAAGATTACAGGGATCGATATGGCTACACCTTC
v_call: TRBV9; d_call: NA; j_call: TRBJ1-1; clone_size: NA; cdr3_aa: CASSGPAGQSEAFF; cdr3_nt: TGTGCCAGCAGCGGACCGGCAGGGCAGTCTGAAGCTTTCTTT
v_call: TRBV27; d_call: TRBD2; j_call: TRBJ2-7; clone_size: NA; cdr3_aa: CASSWEASGSSYEQYF; cdr3_nt: TGTGCCAGCAGTTGGGAAGCTAGCGGGAGCTCCTACGAGCAGTACTTC
v_call: TRBV2; d_call: NA; j_call: TRBJ1-6; clone_size: many; cdr3_aa: CASSEENWVTSPLHF; cdr3_nt: TGTGCCAGCAGTGAGGAGAATTGGGTCACTTCACCCCTCCACTTT
v_call: TRBV6-2/TRBV6-3; d_call: TRBD2; j_call: TRBJ2-7; clone_size: NA; cdr3_aa: CASSYDLPGVERGHPYEQYF; cdr3_nt: TGTGCCAGCAGTTACGACCTTCCGGGGGTTGAGCGGGGGCATCCCTACGAGCAGTACTTC
v_call: TRBV2; d_call: NA; j_call: TRBJ1-6; clone_size: NA; cdr3_aa: CASSDVGGWNSPLHF; cdr3_nt: TGTGCCAGCAGTGACGTTGGGGGGTGGAATTCACCCCTCCACTTT
v_call: TRBV7-6; d_call: TRBD1; j_call: TRBJ1-1; clone_size: NA; cdr3_aa: CASSARTGQATEAFF; cdr3_nt: TGTGCCAGCAGCGCGCGGACAGGGCAGGCCACTGAAGCTTTCTTT
v_call: TRBV15; d_call: NA; j_call: TRBJ2-3; clone_size: NA; cdr3_aa: CATSNLARRSTDTQYF; cdr3_nt: TGTGCCACCAGCAACCTAGCGAGGAGGAGCACAGATACGCAGTATTTT
v_call: TRBV3-1/TRBV3-2; d_call: TRBD2; j_call: TRBJ2-1; clone_size: NA; cdr3_aa: CASSQDSGSSYNEQFF; cdr3_nt: TGTGCCAGCAGCCAAGATAGCGGGAGCTCCTACAATGAGCAGTTCTTC
v_call: TRBV28; d_call: TRBD1; j_call: TRBJ2-1; clone_size: NA; cdr3_aa: CASRTGTGGNEQFF; cdr3_nt: TGTGCCAGCAGAACCGGGACAGGGGGCAATGAGCAGTTCTTC
v_call: TRBV2; d_call: NA; j_call: TRBJ2-7; clone_size: NA; cdr3_aa: CASSEGWRREQYF; cdr3_nt: TGTGCCAGCAGTGAAGGGTGGAGACGAGAGCAGTACTTC
v_call: TRBV10-1; d_call: NA; j_call: TRBJ1-3; clone_size: few; cdr3_aa: CASSGGTGNTIYF; cdr3_nt: TGCGCCAGCAGTGGCGGGACTGGAAACACCATATATTTT
v_call: TRBV2; d_call: TRBD2; j_call: TRBJ2-3; clone_size: NA; cdr3_aa: CASRDRLATSTDTQYF; cdr3_nt: TGTGCCAGCAGAGACAGACTAGCGACTAGCACAGATACGCAGTATTTT
v_call: TRBV27; d_call: TRBD1; j_call: TRBJ2-7; clone_size: NA; cdr3_aa: CASSLGQGEYAYEQYF; cdr3_nt: TGTGCCAGCAGTTTAGGACAGGGCGAGTACGCCTACGAGCAGTACTTC
v_call: TRBV19; d_call: NA; j_call: TRBJ1-5; clone_size: NA; cdr3_aa: CASSMTTGLGQPQHF; cdr3_nt: TGTGCCAGTAGTATGACTACTGGACTAGGTCAGCCCCAGCATTTT
v_call: TRBV6-1; d_call: TRBD1; j_call: TRBJ1-1; clone_size: NA; cdr3_aa: CASSEPNQGATEAFF; cdr3_nt: TGTGCCAGCAGCGAACCGAATCAGGGGGCCACTGAAGCTTTCTTT
v_call: TRBV7-3; d_call: NA; j_call: TRBJ2-1; clone_size: once; cdr3_aa: CASSLTGGTGYNEQFF; cdr3_nt: TGTGCCAGCAGCTTAACCGGCGGGACTGGATACAATGAGCAGTTCTTC
v_call: TRBV6-5; d_call: TRBD1; j_call: TRBJ1-1; clone_size: NA; cdr3_aa: CASNRDRTYTEAFF; cdr3_nt: TGTGCCAGCAACAGGGACAGGACTTACACTGAAGCTTTCTTT
v_call: TRBV18; d_call: TRBD2; j_call: TRBJ2-3; clone_size: NA; cdr3_aa: CASSPGLAGGPDTQYF; cdr3_nt: TGTGCCAGCTCACCAGGCCTAGCGGGGGGCCCAGATACGCAGTATTTT
v_call: TRBV7-9; d_call: NA; j_call: TRBJ1-2; clone_size: NA; cdr3_aa: CASSLESLFGGHGYTF; cdr3_nt: TGTGCCAGCAGCTTAGAAAGTCTTTTCGGGGGGCATGGCTACACCTTC
v_call: TRBV7-2; d_call: NA; j_call: TRBJ2-7; clone_size: NA; cdr3_aa: CASSLGVSGTAYEQYF; cdr3_nt: TGTGCCAGCAGCTTAGGGGTTAGCGGGACAGCCTACGAGCAGTACTTC
v_call: TRBV11-3; d_call: NA; j_call: TRBJ1-2; clone_size: NA; cdr3_aa: CASSPRAAGYTF; cdr3_nt: TGTGCCAGCAGCCCCAGGGCTGCGGGCTACACCTTC
v_call: TRBV6-1; d_call: TRBD1; j_call: TRBJ2-5; clone_size: NA; cdr3_aa: CASSVLSDRAQETQYF; cdr3_nt: TGTGCCAGCAGTGTACTCTCGGACAGGGCACAAGAGACCCAGTACTTC
v_call: TRBV19; d_call: TRBD2; j_call: TRBJ2-1; clone_size: NA; cdr3_aa: CASSSPGLAGGPNEQFF; cdr3_nt: TGTGCCAGTAGTAGTCCGGGACTAGCGGGAGGGCCGAATGAGCAGTTCTTC
v_call: TRBV21-1; d_call: NA; j_call: TRBJ1-6; clone_size: NA; cdr3_aa: CASSQRGTDLSPLHF; cdr3_nt: TGTGCCAGCAGCCAACGCGGGACAGACCTTTCACCCCTCCACTTT
v_call: TRBV24-1; d_call: TRBD1; j_call: TRBJ1-4; clone_size: NA; cdr3_aa: CATSDLNAGGVEKLFF; cdr3_nt: TGTGCCACCAGTGATTTGAATGCAGGGGGCGTTGAAAAACTGTTTTTT
v_call: TRBV6-5; d_call: NA; j_call: TRBJ1-1; clone_size: NA; cdr3_aa: CASSYSWTPNTEAFF; cdr3_nt: TGTGCCAGCAGTTACTCATGGACTCCGAACACTGAAGCTTTCTTT
v_call: TRBV28; d_call: TRBD1; j_call: TRBJ2-3; clone_size: NA; cdr3_aa: CASGGQGYTDTQYF; cdr3_nt: TGTGCCAGCGGGGGACAGGGCTACACAGATACGCAGTATTTT
v_call: TRBV5-4; d_call: TRBD1; j_call: TRBJ1-2; clone_size: NA; cdr3_aa: CASSWGDSPYAGYTF; cdr3_nt: TGTGCCAGCAGCTGGGGGGACAGCCCATATGCCGGCTACACCTTC
v_call: TRBV11-2; d_call: TRBD2; j_call: TRBJ2-1; clone_size: NA; cdr3_aa: CASSFASGMDEQFF; cdr3_nt: TGTGCCAGCAGCTTCGCTAGCGGGATGGATGAGCAGTTCTTC